This is a list of T cell receptor beta chains from one sample in a study of T cells in lung cancer brain metastases. Some clones are missing from TCRdb's copy, which holds only in-frame ones; the method was immunoSEQ multiplex PCR. Here the sample spans thousands of clones, over 80% being singletons. Material for sequencing was tumor tissue from the primary lung tumor. The receptors here all came from a woman between 45 and 65 years old with non-small cell lung cancer. The CDR3 runs from the conserved cysteine through the conserved F or W. The order of the fields is V gene, J gene, D gene, clone size, CDR3 protein, CDR3 DNA. D genes are given only for firm matches. Not every row has a clone size; where given, it reads once, few, many or a size class.

V gene: TRBV10-3; J gene: TRBJ2-3; D gene: NA; clone size: NA; CDR3 protein: CAIGWADTQYF; CDR3 DNA: TGTGCCATCGGATGGGCCGATACGCAGTATTTT
V gene: TRBV5-1; J gene: TRBJ2-7; D gene: NA; clone size: NA; CDR3 protein: CASSIRDGLRRYEQYF; CDR3 DNA: TGCGCCAGCAGCATCCGGGACGGCCTAAGAAGATACGAGCAGTACTTC
V gene: TRBV23-1; J gene: TRBJ2-7; D gene: TRBD2; clone size: few; CDR3 protein: CASPRLASYEQYF; CDR3 DNA: TGCGCCAGCCCGCGACTAGCCTCCTACGAGCAGTACTTC
V gene: TRBV27; J gene: TRBJ2-5; D gene: TRBD1; clone size: few; CDR3 protein: CASSRYRGRLETQYF; CDR3 DNA: TGTGCCAGCAGTCGCTACAGGGGGCGCCTGGAGACCCAGTACTTC
V gene: TRBV5-1; J gene: TRBJ1-1; D gene: NA; clone size: NA; CDR3 protein: CASSFDRNTEAFF; CDR3 DNA: TGCGCCAGCAGCTTCGACAGGAACACTGAAGCTTTCTTT
V gene: TRBV19; J gene: TRBJ1-5; D gene: TRBD1; clone size: NA; CDR3 protein: CASSQGQAYSNQPQHF; CDR3 DNA: TGTGCCAGTAGCCAGGGACAGGCGTATAGCAATCAGCCCCAGCATTTT
V gene: TRBV11-2; J gene: TRBJ1-5; D gene: NA; clone size: NA; CDR3 protein: CASSLTQFNQPQHF; CDR3 DNA: TGTGCCAGCAGCTTAACACAGTTCAATCAGCCCCAGCATTTT
V gene: TRBV11-2; J gene: TRBJ2-3; D gene: TRBD2; clone size: NA; CDR3 protein: CASSPLRTSGGVTDTQYF; CDR3 DNA: TGTGCCAGCAGCCCCCTTAGGACTAGCGGGGGAGTCACAGATACGCAGTATTTT
V gene: TRBV11-2; J gene: TRBJ2-2; D gene: TRBD1; clone size: NA; CDR3 protein: CASSLVRDRGTGELFF; CDR3 DNA: TGTGCCAGCAGCTTAGTCCGGGACAGGGGAACCGGGGAGTTGTTTTTT
V gene: TRBV29-1; J gene: TRBJ1-5; D gene: TRBD1; clone size: NA; CDR3 protein: CSVTQGAGRNQPQHF; CDR3 DNA: TGCAGCGTAACACAGGGGGCTGGTCGCAATCAGCCCCAGCATTTT
V gene: TRBV2; J gene: TRBJ1-5; D gene: NA; clone size: NA; CDR3 protein: CASSAYDPNQPQHF; CDR3 DNA: TGTGCCAGCAGTGCCTATGACCCCAATCAGCCCCAGCATTTT
V gene: TRBV12-5; J gene: TRBJ2-5; D gene: TRBD2; clone size: NA; CDR3 protein: CASGSAAWGGETQYF; CDR3 DNA: TGTGCTAGTGGTTCGGCCGCTTGGGGGGGAGAGACCCAGTACTTC
V gene: TRBV19; J gene: TRBJ2-2; D gene: NA; clone size: NA; CDR3 protein: CASSIRVAGELFF; CDR3 DNA: TGTGCCAGTAGTATCCGGGTGGCCGGGGAGCTGTTTTTT
V gene: TRBV4-1; J gene: TRBJ1-2; D gene: NA; clone size: NA; CDR3 protein: CASSQDDSGFYGYTF; CDR3 DNA: TGCGCCAGCAGCCAAGATGATTCAGGCTTCTATGGCTACACCTTC
V gene: TRBV19; J gene: TRBJ1-3; D gene: NA; clone size: NA; CDR3 protein: CASTTGHIVIPFSGNTIYF; CDR3 DNA: TGTGCCAGTACCACCGGGCACATAGTCATCCCCTTCTCTGGAAACACCATATATTTT
V gene: TRBV5-1; J gene: TRBJ2-6; D gene: TRBD2; clone size: NA; CDR3 protein: CASGLAGSSGANVLTF; CDR3 DNA: TGCGCCAGCGGACTAGCGGGGTCCTCTGGGGCCAACGTCCTGACTTTC
V gene: TRBV5-1; J gene: TRBJ2-5; D gene: TRBD1; clone size: NA; CDR3 protein: CASSYGQGETQYF; CDR3 DNA: TGCGCCAGCAGCTACGGACAGGGAGAGACCCAGTACTTC
V gene: TRBV7-2; J gene: TRBJ2-7; D gene: TRBD2; clone size: NA; CDR3 protein: CASSAPTSGSYEQYF; CDR3 DNA: TGTGCCAGCAGCGCCCCAACTAGCGGGAGCTACGAGCAGTACTTC
V gene: TRBV5-1; J gene: TRBJ2-7; D gene: NA; clone size: few; CDR3 protein: CASSLEGISSYEQYF; CDR3 DNA: TGCGCCAGCAGCTTGGAGGGTATCAGCTCCTACGAGCAGTACTTC
V gene: TRBV6-4; J gene: TRBJ2-3; D gene: TRBD2; clone size: NA; CDR3 protein: CASSETGTSGTDTQYF; CDR3 DNA: TGTGCCAGCAGTGAAACAGGGACTAGCGGGACAGATACGCAGTATTTT
V gene: TRBV29-1; J gene: TRBJ2-1; D gene: NA; clone size: NA; CDR3 protein: CSESVIGGRSYNEQFF; CDR3 DNA: TGCAGCGAGTCAGTGATAGGGGGTAGGTCCTACAATGAGCAGTTCTTC
V gene: TRBV7-9; J gene: TRBJ1-1; D gene: NA; clone size: NA; CDR3 protein: CASSLVRGSNTEAFF; CDR3 DNA: TGTGCCAGCAGCTTAGTCCGGGGTTCGAACACTGAAGCTTTCTTT
V gene: TRBV6-5; J gene: TRBJ1-1; D gene: TRBD1; clone size: NA; CDR3 protein: CASSKTGTNTEAFF; CDR3 DNA: TGTGCCAGCAGTAAGACAGGGACGAACACTGAAGCTTTCTTT
V gene: TRBV2; J gene: TRBJ1-2; D gene: NA; clone size: few; CDR3 protein: CASRGDGNYGYTF; CDR3 DNA: TGTGCCAGCAGAGGAGACGGGAACTATGGCTACACCTTC
V gene: TRBV2; J gene: TRBJ2-3; D gene: NA; clone size: NA; CDR3 protein: CASSAITSTDTQYF; CDR3 DNA: TGTGCCAGCAGTGCGATCACTAGCACAGATACGCAGTATTTT
V gene: TRBV13; J gene: TRBJ1-2; D gene: NA; clone size: few; CDR3 protein: CASSLVGGPDGYTF; CDR3 DNA: TGTGCCAGCAGCTTAGTGGGGGGTCCGGATGGCTACACCTTC
V gene: TRBV15; J gene: TRBJ1-2; D gene: TRBD1; clone size: once; CDR3 protein: CATSPGQANYGYTF; CDR3 DNA: TGTGCCACCAGCCCTGGACAGGCTAACTATGGCTACACCTTC
V gene: TRBV7-2; J gene: TRBJ1-5; D gene: TRBD1; clone size: NA; CDR3 protein: CASSLETGFLQPQHF; CDR3 DNA: TGTGCCAGCAGCTTAGAGACAGGGTTCCTCCAGCCCCAGCATTTT
V gene: TRBV5-1; J gene: TRBJ2-5; D gene: NA; clone size: NA; CDR3 protein: CASTDSQEIQYF; CDR3 DNA: TGCGCCAGCACCGACAGTCAAGAGATCCAGTACTTC
V gene: TRBV6-4; J gene: TRBJ2-3; D gene: NA; clone size: NA; CDR3 protein: CASSDLPGGASSTDTQYF; CDR3 DNA: TGTGCCAGCAGTGACCTTCCCGGAGGGGCCTCGAGCACAGATACGCAGTATTTT
V gene: TRBV9; J gene: TRBJ2-1; D gene: NA; clone size: NA; CDR3 protein: CASSVATGPLDNEQFF; CDR3 DNA: TGTGCCAGCAGCGTAGCAACAGGGCCCTTGGACAATGAGCAGTTCTTC
V gene: TRBV11-2; J gene: TRBJ2-7; D gene: NA; clone size: NA; CDR3 protein: CASSFSYEQYF; CDR3 DNA: TGTGCCAGCAGCTTTAGCTACGAGCAGTACTTC
V gene: TRBV10-3; J gene: TRBJ1-5; D gene: NA; clone size: NA; CDR3 protein: CATQSAGTGNQPQHF; CDR3 DNA: TGTGCCACCCAGAGCGCCGGGACTGGCAATCAGCCCCAGCATTTT
V gene: TRBV19; J gene: TRBJ2-7; D gene: NA; clone size: NA; CDR3 protein: CASSVSGRREQYF; CDR3 DNA: TGTGCCAGTAGTGTCTCAGGGAGAAGGGAGCAGTACTTC
V gene: TRBV7-9; J gene: TRBJ2-5; D gene: TRBD2; clone size: NA; CDR3 protein: CASSLSGGSQETQYF; CDR3 DNA: TGTGCCAGCAGCTTATCGGGGGGGTCACAAGAGACCCAGTACTTC
V gene: TRBV5-1; J gene: TRBJ1-5; D gene: NA; clone size: few; CDR3 protein: CASSLSGQNQPQHF; CDR3 DNA: TGCGCCAGCAGCTTGTCGGGGCAAAATCAGCCCCAGCATTTT
V gene: TRBV7-3; J gene: TRBJ2-5; D gene: NA; clone size: NA; CDR3 protein: CASSLRADREETQYF; CDR3 DNA: TGTGCCAGCAGCTTAAGGGCGGACAGAGAAGAGACCCAGTACTTC
V gene: TRBV4-2; J gene: TRBJ2-7; D gene: TRBD2; clone size: few; CDR3 protein: CASSPPLAGAQYF; CDR3 DNA: TGTGCCAGCAGCCCCCCCCTGGCGGGAGCTCAGTACTTC
V gene: TRBV6-5; J gene: TRBJ2-1; D gene: NA; clone size: NA; CDR3 protein: CASSPSVQGGNEQFF; CDR3 DNA: TGTGCCAGCAGCCCTAGCGTCCAGGGCGGGAATGAGCAGTTCTTC
V gene: TRBV10-2; J gene: TRBJ1-5; D gene: NA; clone size: once; CDR3 protein: CASSEGGLSHNQPQHF; CDR3 DNA: TGCGCCAGCAGTGAGGGGGGGCTTAGTCACAATCAGCCCCAGCATTTT
V gene: TRBV11-1; J gene: TRBJ2-7; D gene: NA; clone size: NA; CDR3 protein: CASSSRASYEQYF; CDR3 DNA: TGTGCCAGCAGCTCCAGGGCCTCCTACGAGCAGTACTTC
V gene: TRBV5-5; J gene: TRBJ2-6; D gene: NA; clone size: NA; CDR3 protein: CASRKGTGANVLTF; CDR3 DNA: TGTGCCAGCAGGAAAGGGACCGGGGCCAACGTCCTGACTTTC
V gene: TRBV20-1; J gene: TRBJ2-3; D gene: NA; clone size: few; CDR3 protein: CSARVADTQYF; CDR3 DNA: TGCAGTGCTAGGGTGGCAGATACGCAGTATTTT
V gene: TRBV7-9; J gene: TRBJ2-1; D gene: NA; clone size: NA; CDR3 protein: CASSWDSEEQFF; CDR3 DNA: TGTGCCAGCAGCTGGGACTCCGAAGAGCAGTTCTTC
V gene: TRBV2; J gene: TRBJ2-5; D gene: TRBD2; clone size: NA; CDR3 protein: CASSASGGQETQYF; CDR3 DNA: TGTGCCAGCAGTGCCAGCGGGGGCCAAGAGACCCAGTACTTC
V gene: TRBV5-1; J gene: TRBJ2-2; D gene: NA; clone size: NA; CDR3 protein: CASSQGVSGELFF; CDR3 DNA: TGCGCCAGCAGCCAAGGGGTCTCCGGGGAGCTGTTTTTT
V gene: TRBV21-1; J gene: TRBJ1-1; D gene: NA; clone size: NA; CDR3 protein: CASSKVPGRKGAFF; CDR3 DNA: TGTGCCAGCAGCAAGGTACCGGGACGCAAAGGGGCTTTCTTT
V gene: TRBV19; J gene: TRBJ2-7; D gene: TRBD1; clone size: NA; CDR3 protein: CASSIKGGRYEQYF; CDR3 DNA: TGTGCCAGTAGTATAAAAGGGGGCCGCTACGAGCAGTACTTC
V gene: TRBV6-1; J gene: TRBJ2-7; D gene: TRBD2; clone size: NA; CDR3 protein: CASRAAGWASYEQYF; CDR3 DNA: TGTGCCAGCAGGGCAGCGGGATGGGCCAGCTACGAGCAGTACTTC
V gene: TRBV5-8; J gene: TRBJ2-7; D gene: NA; clone size: few; CDR3 protein: CASSLVYEQYF; CDR3 DNA: TGTGCCAGCAGCTTGGTGTACGAGCAGTACTTC
V gene: TRBV6-5; J gene: TRBJ2-6; D gene: NA; clone size: NA; CDR3 protein: CASTASSPGANVLTF; CDR3 DNA: TGTGCCAGCACAGCATCGAGCCCGGGGGCCAACGTCCTGACTTTC
V gene: TRBV18; J gene: TRBJ1-1; D gene: NA; clone size: NA; CDR3 protein: CASSPEMNTEAFF; CDR3 DNA: TGTGCCAGCTCCCCTGAGATGAACACTGAAGCTTTCTTT
V gene: TRBV4-1; J gene: TRBJ2-7; D gene: TRBD1; clone size: NA; CDR3 protein: CASSQGGDRATYEQYF; CDR3 DNA: TGCGCCAGCAGCCAAGGGGGGGACAGGGCGACCTACGAGCAGTACTTC
V gene: TRBV7-8; J gene: TRBJ1-5; D gene: NA; clone size: few; CDR3 protein: CASSLNRASNQPQHF; CDR3 DNA: TGTGCCAGCAGCTTAAATAGGGCAAGCAATCAGCCCCAGCATTTT
V gene: TRBV2; J gene: TRBJ1-1; D gene: TRBD1; clone size: NA; CDR3 protein: CASRRLPTGDHTEAFF; CDR3 DNA: TGTGCCAGCAGGAGATTGCCGACAGGGGACCACACTGAAGCTTTCTTT
V gene: TRBV15; J gene: TRBJ1-5; D gene: NA; clone size: NA; CDR3 protein: CATTDSGGDIKPQHF; CDR3 DNA: TGTGCCACCACCGACAGTGGGGGTGATATAAAGCCCCAGCATTTT
V gene: TRBV7-9; J gene: TRBJ2-1; D gene: NA; clone size: NA; CDR3 protein: CASSFDPKEQFF; CDR3 DNA: TGTGCCAGCAGCTTCGACCCGAAAGAGCAGTTCTTC
V gene: TRBV27; J gene: TRBJ1-2; D gene: NA; clone size: NA; CDR3 protein: CASSLSWGSQYGYTF; CDR3 DNA: TGTGCCAGCAGTTTATCGTGGGGCAGCCAATATGGCTACACCTTC
V gene: TRBV4-2; J gene: TRBJ2-1; D gene: NA; clone size: NA; CDR3 protein: CASSQFDLLSYNEQFF; CDR3 DNA: TGTGCCAGCAGCCAATTCGACTTGCTTTCCTACAATGAGCAGTTCTTC
V gene: TRBV7-2; J gene: TRBJ2-2; D gene: NA; clone size: NA; CDR3 protein: CASSFGPGPGGELFF; CDR3 DNA: TGTGCCAGCAGCTTTGGCCCGGGGCCCGGCGGGGAGCTGTTTTTT